The 9 T cell receptor beta chains in this list originate from one sample, sequenced in a study of blood T cell repertoires in COVID-19. Produced via immunoSEQ multiplex PCR; TCRdb's table is partial and in-frame only. Among around 100,000 clones listed, roughly 87% were seen once. The sequencing input was peripheral blood. The receptors were gathered from a man over 45 in a cohort sampled during active COVID-19.

The rearrangement links TRBV7-2 to TRBJ2-5, with a tentative D call TRBD2 (6 bases). This CDR3 is built from 14 residues. V gave up 6 bases and J gave up 2 bases, with 13 bases separating them. Germline V gene lookup returns CDR1 SGHTA and CDR2 FQGNSA. Written as DNA, the CDR3 is TGTGCCAGCAGGACGGGACTCGTTCAAGAGACCCAGTACTTC. Translating it yields CASRTGLVQETQYF.

This clone has only one observation. The chain carries TRBV7-9 and TRBJ2-7, with D perhaps matching TRBD1 (5 bases). The V end was cut by 0 bases, the J end by 0 bases, with 12 bases between. The CDR3 totals 16 residues. The germline gives CDR1 SEHNR, CDR2 FQNEAQ (reference sequence). The CDR3, as DNA: TGTGCCAGCAGCTTAGCGCCAGGGTTGAGCTCCTACGAGCAGTACTTC. Protein product: CASSLAPGLSSYEQYF.

This sequence joins TRBV14 and TRBJ2-7; 8 bases agree with TRBD1. The CDR3 sequence is 12 residues long. Germline V CDR1 and CDR2: SGHDN, FVKESK. The J segment lost 6 bases and the V segment lost 4 bases, leaving 2 bases of the junction unmatched. The CDR3 DNA reads TGTGCCAGCAGCCGGACAGGGCGCGAGCAGTACGTC. Its protein product is CASSRTGREQYV.

This clone was found a few times. This chain links TRBV9 with TRBJ1-3; possibly TRBD1 for D (5 bases). V was trimmed by 4 bases and J by 5 bases, leaving 16 bases between them. The V gene's germline CDR1 is SGDLS and CDR2 YYNGEE. This CDR3 is built from 15 residues. In DNA, the CDR3 is TGTGCCAGCAGCCAGGGATCCCTCGGCAGAAACACCATATATTTT. As protein: CASSQGSLGRNTIYF. The complete variable domain, with remaining parts taken from reference TRBV9 and TRBJ1-3, reads DSGVTQTPKHLITATGQRVTLRCSPRSGDLSVYWYQQSLDQGLQFLIQYYNGEERAKGNILERFSAQQFPDLHSELNLSSLELGDSALYFCASSQGSLGRNTIYFGEGSWLTVV.

The chain is built from TRBV6-5 and TRBJ2-2; maybe TRBD2 (5 bases). V lost 4 bases and J 0 bases, leaving 9 bases between the germline ends. The CDR3 length is 15 residues. CDR1 and CDR2 from the germline V gene are MNHEY and SVGAGI. CDR3 coding DNA: TGTGCCAGCAGTTCCGACGGGACGAACACCGGGGAGCTGTTTTTT. This codes for CASSSDGTNTGELFF.

The J gene is TRBJ1-3, the V gene TRBV7-8; no firm D call. V was pared by 3 bases and J by 1 base, with 10 bases between. Germline V gene lookup returns CDR1 SGHVS and CDR2 FQNEAQ. This CDR3 is 15 amino acids long. CDR3 loop: CASSLVTGSGNTIYF. The CDR3 nucleotides read TGTGCCAGCAGCTTGGTAACGGGGTCTGGAAACACCATATATTTT.

There are a few counts of this clone. In DNA, the CDR3 is TGTGCCAGTAGTATAGGCGGGGGCAGGGGCCCAGATACGCAGTATTTT. As protein: CASSIGGGRGPDTQYF. V gene TRBV19 combines with J gene TRBJ2-3, with D possibly being TRBD2 (7 bases). Trimming cost V 1 base and J 4 bases, with 15 bases left between them. CDR1 and CDR2 from the germline V gene are LNHDA and SQIVND (reference sequence). This CDR3 comprises 16 residues.

This clone was counted once. This chain uses TRBV25-1 with TRBJ2-2; 9 nucleotides align to TRBD2. The CDR3 sequence is 14 residues long. Germline assignment: CDR1 MGHDK and CDR2 SYGVNS. V trimming: 8 bases; J trimming: 13 bases; junction bases outside the gene matches: 14. CDR3 in DNA: TGTGCCAGCTGTTCTAGCGGGGCCCGAAATAGGCTGTTTTTT. Protein: CASCSSGARNRLFF.

The gene calls are TRBV4-1 and TRBJ2-5, with 8 bases matching TRBD1. The CDR3 is 16 amino acids. The V gene's germline CDR1 is MGHRA and CDR2 YSYEKL. V dropped 3 bases and J dropped 5; count of bases not matched to a gene: 11. CDR3 in amino acids: CASSQGQGAFWETQYF. CDR3 nucleotides: TGCGCCAGCAGCCAGGGCCAGGGGGCTTTCTGGGAGACCCAGTACTTC.